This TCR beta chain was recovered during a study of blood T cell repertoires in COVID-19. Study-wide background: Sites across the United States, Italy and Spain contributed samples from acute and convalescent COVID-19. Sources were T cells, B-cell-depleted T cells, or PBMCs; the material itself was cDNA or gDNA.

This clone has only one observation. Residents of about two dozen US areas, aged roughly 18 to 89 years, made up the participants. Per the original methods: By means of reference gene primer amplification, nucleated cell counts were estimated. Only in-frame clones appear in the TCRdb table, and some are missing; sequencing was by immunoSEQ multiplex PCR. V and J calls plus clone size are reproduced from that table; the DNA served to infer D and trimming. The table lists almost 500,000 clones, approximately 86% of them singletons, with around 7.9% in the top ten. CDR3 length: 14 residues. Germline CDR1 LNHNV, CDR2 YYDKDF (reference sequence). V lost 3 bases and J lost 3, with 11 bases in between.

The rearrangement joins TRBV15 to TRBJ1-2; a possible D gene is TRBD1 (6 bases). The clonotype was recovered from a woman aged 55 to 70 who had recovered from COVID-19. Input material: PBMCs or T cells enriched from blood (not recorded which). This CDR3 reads CATSREPGDYGYTF. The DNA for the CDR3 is TGTGCCACCAGCAGGGAGCCAGGGGACTATGGCTACACCTTC.